This T cell receptor beta chain was obtained from a study of a mutant IDH1 vaccine in newly diagnosed glioma (dated by TCRdb to the early 2020s). Regarding the study in general: Eight vaccinations were administered to patients in weeks 1, 3, 5, 7, 11, 15, 19 and 23, corresponding to visits V03 through V10. In the chemotherapy-containing groups, vaccination started alongside temozolomide cycles, whereas in patients who had radiotherapy alone it started 4-6 weeks after radiotherapy. The approximately 30 treated patients were approximately 62% male and roughly 38% female, with a mean age of around 40 years. Prior to enrollment, patients had been given standard therapy consisting of radiotherapy alone, temozolomide alone, or radiochemotherapy with temozolomide, with the combination given to most patients. Peripheral blood was drawn at six visits: V03 (baseline), V05, V07, V10, V12 and V13. For exploratory analyses, fewer than 30 treated patients had longitudinal TCRB deep sequencing done wherever samples were available. Results and caveats for the whole study, not just this receptor: Availability determined which PBMC samples were chosen for TCRB deep sequencing. No apparent relationship was observed between pseudoprogression and alterations in the top peripheral T cell clonotypes detected by TCRB sequencing. Vaccine-induced immune responses across multiple MHC alleles were detected in approximately 93% of patients. The authors noted that analyses of patient blood samples could not be reproduced because of sample limitations.

This clone was found once. The clone's antigen remains unknown. Base qualities are missing; no much larger clone stands one base away. The library was obtained by the immunoSEQ multiplex PCR assay. The hsTCRB Kit was used according to the manufacturer's protocol to amplify rearranged TCR beta chain sequences. An Illumina MiSeq was used to sequence the TCRB libraries. The paper's processing steps were these. Demultiplexing, trimming and gene mapping were performed with the kit vendor's proprietary platform. Not all clones reach the TCRdb copy of this immuneACCESS table, which keeps in-frame sequences only. Checked studies attribute under half of the gap to unresolved V genes and leave the rest unexplained. D and trimming were read from the DNA, whereas the V and J calls and clone size are those reported in that table. The sample yields fewer than 75,000 clones; roughly 80% were counted once. The ten biggest clones cover approximately 8.3% of the sample.

The time point label on this specimen signifies: week 11, during vaccination. Every vaccine dose consisted of 300 ug of a 20-mer mutant IDH1 peptide in Montanide, administered subcutaneously together with topical imiquimod. Newly diagnosed WHO grade 3 or 4 IDH1-mutant astrocytomas showing loss of nuclear ATRX were present in the donors. The samples were drawn from NOA16, a multicentre, single-arm, open-label phase I trial in Germany that tested a mutant IDH1 peptide vaccine in humans for the first time. The DNeasy Blood and Tissue Kit was used to extract genomic DNA from EDTA blood for TCRB sequencing. V was cut back by 6 bases and J by 5 bases, leaving a gap of 17 bases between them. The germline V gene provides CDR1 SGDLS and CDR2 YYNGEE. CDR3 length: 14 amino acids, cysteine to phenylalanine. The entry retains the CDR3 DNA only, 42 bases that are in frame from base 1.

The chain joins TRBV9 to TRBJ1-1; TRBD1 is possibly the D segment (6 matching bases). The TCR comes from a woman in her forties or fifties with glioma. Sequencing was performed on PBMCs, taken from a glioma patient whose treatment included an IDH1 peptide vaccine. At the DNA level, the sequence is TGTGCCAGCACCCTGGGGGGGGCAGGGACTGAAGCTTTCTTT. This codes for CASTLGGAGTEAFF. The entire variable domain, with the stretches around the CDR3 drawn from the reference TRBV9 and TRBJ1-1 proteins, is DSGVTQTPKHLITATGQRVTLRCSPRSGDLSVYWYQQSLDQGLQFLIQYYNGEERAKGNILERFSAQQFPDLHSELNLSSLELGDSALYFCASTLGGAGTEAFFGQGTRLTVV.